The next 4 T cell receptor beta chains were all read from a single sample in a study of blood T cell repertoires in COVID-19. The method was immunoSEQ multiplex PCR; TCRdb's version includes in-frame clones alone and lacks a portion of them. The table has under 200,000 clones, about four fifths seen once. Sequenced sample: PBMCs or T cells enriched from blood (not recorded which). Receptor source: a woman between 55 and 75 years old who had recovered from COVID-19.

The chain carries TRBV7-2 and TRBJ2-2, with TRBD1 matching 8 bases. Trimming removed 5 bases from V and 3 bases from J; junction bases left unmatched: 8. In germline, CDR1 is SGHTA, CDR2 FQGNSA. The CDR3 loop spans 16 amino acids. The CDR3 reads CASSRRTGGYTGELFF. The CDR3, as DNA: TGTGCCAGCAGCCGCCGCACAGGGGGTTACACCGGGGAGCTGTTTTTT.

The chain combines TRBV10-3 with TRBJ1-1; TRBD1 matches at 11 bases. V lost 11 bases and J lost 5; bases outside the gene matches: 7. Looked up from germline, CDR1 is ENHRY and CDR2 is SYGVKD. The CDR3 length is 13 residues. Here the CDR3 DNA reads TGTGCCTCTTGGACAGGGGGCGGGACTGAAGCTTTCTTT. Its protein is CASWTGGGTEAFF.

This clone showed up just a few times. The chain recombines TRBV10-2 with TRBJ1-4; TRBD1 matches 8 bases. J gave up 8 bases and V 7 bases, and 9 bases lay outside the gene matches. Germline V gives CDR1 WSHSY, CDR2 SAAADI. The CDR3 covers 14 residues. The DNA for the CDR3 is TGCGCCAGCAACCCCGGGACAGGTGGAGAAAAACTGTTTTTT. Translating it yields CASNPGTGGEKLFF.

This clone was counted only a few times. V is TRBV5-5 and J is TRBJ1-6; 9 nucleotides agree with TRBD1. V shed 3 bases, J shed 6 bases, and the junction held 4 bases outside the gene matches. The germline gives CDR1 SGHKS, CDR2 YYEKEE (reference sequence). The CDR3 has 15 residues. The CDR3 here is CASSSTGGGNSPLHF. The CDR3 DNA is TGTGCCAGCAGCTCAACAGGGGGCGGTAATTCACCCCTCCACTTT. The full variable domain, in which reference TRBV5-5 and TRBJ1-6 provide the parts outside the CDR3, is DAGVTQSPTHLIKTRGQQVTLRCSPISGHKSVSWYQQVLGQGPQFIFQYYEKEERGRGNFPDRFSARQFPNYSSELNVNALLLGDSALYLCASSSTGGGNSPLHFGNGTRLTVT.